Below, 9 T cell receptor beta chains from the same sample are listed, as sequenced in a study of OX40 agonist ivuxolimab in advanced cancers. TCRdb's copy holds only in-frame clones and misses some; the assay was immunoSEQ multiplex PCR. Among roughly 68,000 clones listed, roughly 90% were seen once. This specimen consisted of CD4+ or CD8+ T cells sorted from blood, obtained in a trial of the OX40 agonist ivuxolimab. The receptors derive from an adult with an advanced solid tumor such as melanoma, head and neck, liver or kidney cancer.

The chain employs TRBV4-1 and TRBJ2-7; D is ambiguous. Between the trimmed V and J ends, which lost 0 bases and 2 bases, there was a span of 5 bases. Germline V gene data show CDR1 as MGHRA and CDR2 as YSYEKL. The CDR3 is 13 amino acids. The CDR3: CASSQDGAYEQYF. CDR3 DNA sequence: TGCGCCAGCAGCCAAGACGGAGCCTACGAGCAGTACTTC.

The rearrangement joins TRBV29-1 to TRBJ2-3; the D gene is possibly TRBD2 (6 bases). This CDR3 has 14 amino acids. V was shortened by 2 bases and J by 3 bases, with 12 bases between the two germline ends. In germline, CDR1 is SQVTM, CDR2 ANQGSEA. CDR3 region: CSVEPGVITDTQYF. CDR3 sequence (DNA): TGCAGCGTTGAACCGGGGGTCATTACAGATACGCAGTATTTT.

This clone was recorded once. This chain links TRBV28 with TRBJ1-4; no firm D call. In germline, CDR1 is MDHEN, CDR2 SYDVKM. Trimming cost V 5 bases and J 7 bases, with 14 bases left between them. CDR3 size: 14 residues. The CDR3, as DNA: TGTGCCAGCAGTGTCCCCGGAGGTGGTGAAAAACTGTTTTTT. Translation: CASSVPGGGEKLFF.

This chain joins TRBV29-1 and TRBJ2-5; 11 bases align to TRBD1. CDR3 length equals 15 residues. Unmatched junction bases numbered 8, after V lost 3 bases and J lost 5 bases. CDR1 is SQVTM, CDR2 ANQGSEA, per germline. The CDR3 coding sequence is TGCAGCGTTGAGGACAGGGGGCAAGGAGGGGAGACCCAGTACTTC. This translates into CSVEDRGQGGETQYF.

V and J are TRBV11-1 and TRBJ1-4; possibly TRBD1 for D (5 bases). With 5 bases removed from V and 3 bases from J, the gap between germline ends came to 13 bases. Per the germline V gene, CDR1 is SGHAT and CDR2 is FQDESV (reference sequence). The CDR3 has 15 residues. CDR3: CASSGRGIANEKLFF. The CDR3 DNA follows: TGTGCCAGCAGCGGCCGGGGGATTGCTAATGAAAAACTGTTTTTT.

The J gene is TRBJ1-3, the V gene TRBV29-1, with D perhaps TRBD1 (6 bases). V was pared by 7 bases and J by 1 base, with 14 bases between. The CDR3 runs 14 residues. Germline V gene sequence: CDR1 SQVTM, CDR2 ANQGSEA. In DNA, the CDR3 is TGCAGCGCTGACGAGGGGGGGTCTGGAAACACCATATATTTT. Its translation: CSADEGGSGNTIYF.

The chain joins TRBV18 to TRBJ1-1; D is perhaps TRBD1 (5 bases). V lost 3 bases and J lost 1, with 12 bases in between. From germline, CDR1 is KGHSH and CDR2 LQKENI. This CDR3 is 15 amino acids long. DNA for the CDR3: TGTGCCAGCTCACCGATGGGGGGAGAGAACACTGAAGCTTTCTTT. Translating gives CASSPMGGENTEAFF.

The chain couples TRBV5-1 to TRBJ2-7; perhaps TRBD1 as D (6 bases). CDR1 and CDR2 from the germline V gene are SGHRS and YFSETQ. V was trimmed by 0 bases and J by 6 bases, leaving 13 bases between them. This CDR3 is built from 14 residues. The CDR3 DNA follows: TGCGCCAGCAGCTTGGGACAGGCTAGACCCGAGCAGTACTTC. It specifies CASSLGQARPEQYF.

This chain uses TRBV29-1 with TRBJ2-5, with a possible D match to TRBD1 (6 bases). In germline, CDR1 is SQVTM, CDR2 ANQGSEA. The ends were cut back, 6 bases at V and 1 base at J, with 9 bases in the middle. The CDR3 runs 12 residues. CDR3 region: CSVRGSQETQYF. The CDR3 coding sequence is TGCAGCGTCAGGGGATCCCAAGAGACCCAGTACTTC.